This T cell receptor beta chain was sequenced for a study of cytomegalovirus exposure and HLA in healthy donors. A note on this clone: The antigen remains undetermined.

The CDR3 consists of 15 residues. Germline V gene lookup returns CDR1 LNHNV and CDR2 YYDKDF (reference sequence). V lost 0 bases to trimming and J lost 10 bases, with 19 bases between them. The data were produced by immunoSEQ multiplex PCR, yet TCRdb's version contains in-frame clones alone and is incomplete. The sample consists of some 98,000 clones, 87% of them appearing once. General study results and limits: Confirmation was obtained in vitro that three CMV-associated chains are specific for CMV antigens. The listing of roughly 160 TCR beta chains classed them as cytomegalovirus-associated. According to a later analysis, TCR clusters from the first cohort tended to co-occur in the approximately 130 validation repertoires.

The source is a man younger than 35 in good health and CMV-seropositive. The V call is TRBV15, the J call TRBJ2-7; D may be TRBD1 (5 bases). Sequenced: PBMCs. CDR3 amino acids: CATSRDLDSRTQQYF. The CDR3 DNA reads TGTGCCACCAGCAGAGATCTTGACAGCCGTACTCAACAGTACTTC.